This paragraph reports one T cell receptor (beta chain). The antigen is not known. This record comes from a study of T cell clusters in autoimmune cytopenias. Study-level results: A dominant lymphoma-associated repertoire apparently masked the cluster-lack signature in secondary cytopenia versus chronic lymphocytic leukemia. TRB repertoire shifts in secondary cytopenia and chronic lymphocytic leukemia mostly reflected lymphoma, not autoimmunity. Compared with active autoimmune hepatitis patients, healthy donors showed around 3-fold more exclusive TRB clusters.

TRB amplification used approximately 250 ng of peripheral blood genomic DNA. The CDR3 length is 14 residues. The germline V gene encodes CDR1 MNHEY and CDR2 SMNVEV (reference sequence). One tube held mixed TRB-A and TRB-B primer pools for touch-down PCR. No DNA is given; TCRdb re-called the multiplex PCR reads and lists each CDR3 protein once. This sample's table reports 12,000 or so distinct CDR3 sequences. These data are also associated with another study on T cell repertoires in aging, cancer and after chemotherapy. Per that study: Rebound thymic output was suggested by rising median generation probability during chemotherapy in each cancer cohort.

The TCR comes from a human donor in good health. This chain uses TRBV27 with TRBJ1-2; the D gene TCRdb calls, TRBD1, cannot be checked with no DNA. The material sequenced was peripheral blood. The chain's CDR3 is CASRSGTGYYGYTF.